This T cell receptor (beta chain) was sequenced in a study of shared clonotypes between healthy human individuals (dated by TCRdb to 2018 to 2021). Notes on the research overall: Two women and three men aged 18 to 49 years were included in the cohort. To estimate repertoire size and how much clonotypes are shared between individuals, the study performed deep sequencing of blood TCR repertoires from about 5 healthy adults. Libraries were prepared and TCR repertoires were sequenced by different laboratories using diverse techniques, in order to increase sequencing depth and limit assay-specific biases. For each donor, CD4 naive and CD4 memory were each run on three plates, CD8 naive on two plates, and CD8 memory on one plate. Per donor, leukapheresis produced somewhere between about 0.85 and 10 billion PBMCs.

Donors were healthy HIV-negative adults with no recently reported acute infections or vaccinations. Every donor was a Caucasian adult living in Nashville, Tennessee, USA. CD4+ T cells were enriched by magnetic negative selection; naive cells were then positively selected on CD45RA, and the negative fraction formed the memory subset. Blood was collected by leukapheresis, and PBMCs were isolated by Ficoll-Histopaque density gradient centrifugation and then cryopreserved in liquid nitrogen vapor phase. Analytical flow cytometry was used to check the purity and quantity of every magnetically sorted T cell population. Genomic DNA was isolated from every sorted fraction and measured by UV absorbance on a Nanodrop 2000c. Comments on this clone: The antigen this receptor binds is unknown. No per-base quality is available; no much larger clone lies one base away.

General findings and caveats noted by the study authors: Sharing across several donors was observed for approximately 5% of naive CD4, 3% to 4% of naive CD8, over 2% of memory CD4, and about 0.4% of memory CD8 clonotypes. Even with the large sequencing depth, rarefaction of the sorted-subset datasets indicated that sequencing was incomplete. Based on pairwise subsampling, the degree of clonotype sharing among donors was expected to be affected by sequencing depth. Compared with non-shared clonotypes, the clonotypes found in all four sorted-subset donors had higher generation probabilities. The small number of donors limited the genetic and exposure-history diversity represented. Sampling was restricted to blood, and TCR repertoires in tissues likely differ from the TCR repertoires found in blood. Larger estimated clonotype richness was generally found for naive subsets than for memory subsets.

TCR CDR3 regions were amplified from genomic DNA by multiplex PCR using the deep immunoSEQ assay. For each cell subset, the extracted genomic DNA was distributed evenly across all wells of several immunoSEQ 96-well plates, and each plate served as one replicate. For sorted subsets, roughly 200 ng genomic DNA, equal to 30,000 to 35,000 T cell genomes, was loaded into each replicate PCR. Purified libraries were measured with a Qubit 3.0 fluorometer, size-checked on a Bioanalyzer 2100, and measured again with the KAPA Library Quantification kit. Every immunoSEQ 96-well plate was sequenced on a dedicated single-read 150-cycle Illumina NextSeq 550 flow cell. In the original analysis: Because the immunoSEQ output included only junctional sequences and no quality scores, the filtering could not be the same as the filtering used for full-length reads. To assign V/J genes and CDR3, sequences were annotated against IMGT germline references using PyIR, a Python wrapper for IgBLAST v1.9. Reads were filtered out if the reads had weak V/J assignments (E-value above 1e-6), no CDR3, stop codons, out-of-frame junctions, or ambiguous translated residues. V3J clonotypes were defined by identical inferred V gene, J gene, and CDR3 amino acid sequence. The percentage overlap between two repertoires was calculated by dividing the number of shared unique clonotypes by the size of the smaller repertoire. Three approaches were used to assess repertoire richness: RTK rarefaction, the Chao1 estimator, and Recon v2.1 estimates of unobserved clonotypes. Generation probabilities for all TCRbeta clonotypes obtained by the gDNA method from a handful of donors were computed using OLGA. This immuneACCESS table, as held by TCRdb, lists in-frame sequences with V and J called but not all clones. Of the missing ones, under half trace to an unresolved V gene in checked studies; the others have no known cause. That table is the source of V, J and clone size, and D and trimming were worked out from the DNA. This sample lists 500,000 or so clones; 95% to 96% were detected once. The top ten constitute around 0.066% of the sample.

For CDR1 and CDR2, the germline V gene lists SGHRS and YFSETQ. From the cysteine through the phenylalanine, the CDR3 covers 15 amino acids. Only CDR3 DNA is held: 45 bases, read in frame from base 1. The junction shows trimming of 4 bases on V and 2 bases on J, and the gene matches do not reach 5 bases of it. The chain links TRBV5-1 with TRBJ2-1; 8 middle bases align to TRBD1. Material for sequencing was naive CD4+ T cells sorted from blood. The cell subset or site label corresponds to: CD45RA+ positively selected. The clonotype originates from a woman in her 30s in good health. The CDR3 is CASSGGQGAYNEQFF. The nucleotides read TGCGCCAGCAGCGGAGGACAGGGCGCCTACAATGAGCAGTTCTTC.